Presented here are 10 T cell receptor beta chains from one specimen sequenced in a study of T-cell reconstitution after alpha-beta-depleted transplantation in children. Preparing the TCRbeta library involved the use of unique molecular identifiers. TCRdb re-analysed the PCR reads in MiXCR, keeping a single row per CDR3 protein. The sample yields about 640,000 distinct CDR3 sequences, roughly 13% seen once. This specimen was PBMCs, mostly from graft donor cells, taken 360 days after TCRalphabeta/CD19-depleted stem cell transplant. These receptors all stem from a male patient younger than 18 who had a stem cell transplant for acute myeloid leukemia, so the T cells may come from the graft donor.

This clonotype was counted at least ten times. This chain joins TRBV29-1 and TRBJ2-7; possibly TRBD1 for D (5 bases). Trimming shortened V by 3 bases and J by 1 base, and 13 bases separated the two germline ends. Germline V gives CDR1 SQVTM, CDR2 ANQGSEA. The CDR3 is 14 residues long. DNA for the CDR3: TGCAGCGTTGAGGTTCAGGGCCTTTCCTACGAGCAGTACTTC. Its protein product is CSVEVQGLSYEQYF.

This clonotype has just a few counts. The J gene is TRBJ2-5, the V gene TRBV15, with 7 nucleotides matching TRBD1. Germline assignment: CDR1 LNHNV and CDR2 YYDKDF (reference sequence). The CDR3 spans 15 residues. Trimming at V came to 5 bases and at J to 1 base, leaving 7 bases not matched to a gene. The chain's CDR3 is CATSPDRSPQETQYF. Here the CDR3 DNA reads TGTGCCACCAGCCCGGACAGGAGCCCCCAAGAGACCCAGTACTTC. Filled out from reference TRBV15 and TRBJ2-5, the complete variable domain reads DAMVIQNPRYQVTQFGKPVTLSCSQTLNHNVMYWYQQKSSQAPKLLFHYYDKDFNNEADTPDNFQSRRPNTSFCFLDIRSPGLGDTAMYLCATSPDRSPQETQYFGPGTRLLVL.

The chain links TRBV2 to TRBJ2-7; perhaps TRBD1 as D (5 bases). The ends were cut back, 4 bases at V and 2 bases at J, with 9 bases in the middle. CDR3 length: 13 amino acids. Germline V lookup: CDR1 SNHLY, CDR2 FYNNEI. As DNA, the CDR3 is TGTGCCAGCAGTGGGGGCCTTACCTACGAGCAGTACTTC. Protein product: CASSGGLTYEQYF.

This rearrangement joins TRBV29-1 to TRBJ2-7, with D perhaps assigned TRBD1 or TRBD2 (6 bases each). The CDR3 runs 19 residues. CDR1 is SQVTM, CDR2 ANQGSEA, per germline. V was clipped by 1 base and J by 4 bases, with 29 bases between them. The CDR3, as DNA: TGCAGCGTTGAAGGCAGGAGGGTTTCAAACCTGGGACAAGAATACGAGCAGTACTTC. Translated: CSVEGRRVSNLGQEYEQYF.

This chain connects TRBV29-1 to TRBJ2-5, with 8 bases identical to TRBD1. V lost 3 bases, J lost 5 bases, and 5 bases stayed unmatched. CDR3 size: 13 residues. Germline CDR1 reads SQVTM; CDR2 reads ANQGSEA. The CDR3: CSVDRGLLETQYF. The CDR3 region has the DNA TGCAGCGTTGACAGGGGGCTTCTGGAGACCCAGTACTTC.

This clonotype was seen at least ten times. The chain uses TRBV20-1 and TRBJ2-5; the match to TRBD1 covers 7 bases. V gave up 3 bases and J gave up 0 bases; unmatched junction bases: 4. Per germline, CDR1 DFQATT and CDR2 SNEGSKA (reference sequence). The CDR3 sequence is 14 residues long. CDR3 region: CSARGQGDQETQYF. DNA for the CDR3: TGCAGTGCTAGGGGCCAGGGGGACCAAGAGACCCAGTACTTC.

This clonotype is a singleton in its sample. The chain is built from TRBV5-6 and TRBJ2-1; D is perhaps TRBD1 or TRBD2 (7 bases each). This CDR3 is built from 18 residues. With 7 bases removed from V and 0 bases from J, the gap between germline ends came to 23 bases. CDR1 and CDR2 from the germline V gene are SGHDT and YYEEEE. The CDR3 region is CASGLGGGPRSSYNEQFF. CDR3 sequence (DNA): TGTGCCAGCGGCCTGGGAGGGGGCCCTCGGAGCTCCTACAATGAGCAGTTCTTC. The whole variable domain, filled in from reference TRBV5-6 and TRBJ2-1, reads DAGVTQSPTHLIKTRGQQVTLRCSPKSGHDTVSWYQQALGQGPQFIFQYYEEEERQRGNFPDRFSGHQFPNYSSELNVNALLLGDSALYLCASGLGGGPRSSYNEQFFGPGTRLTVL.

V is TRBV7-2 and J is TRBJ1-4; 8 nucleotides match TRBD1. CDR3 length: 16 residues. The junction had 17 bases not matched to a gene; V was cut back by 5 bases and J by 12 bases. From germline, CDR1 is SGHTA and CDR2 FQGNSA. In DNA, the CDR3 is TGTGCCAGCAGCGCCTACGAGGCAGGGGGCTTAGGAGAACTGTTTTTT. Encoded protein: CASSAYEAGGLGELFF.

This clonotype was found many times. The chain joins TRBV12-3 or TRBV12-4 to TRBJ2-1, with D unresolved. V dropped 2 bases and J dropped 8 bases, with 4 bases sitting between them. The CDR3 is 11 residues long. The CDR3 region has the DNA TGTGCCAGCAGTTTAAACGATGAGCAGTTCTTC. Its translation: CASSLNDEQFF.

This clonotype was seen many times. V is TRBV7-2 and J is TRBJ2-1; 7 bases agree with TRBD2. Losses at the gene ends were 5 bases for V and 8 bases for J; bases not matched to a gene: 12. The V gene's germline CDR1 is SGHTA and CDR2 FQGNSA. This CDR3 has 15 residues. CDR3 region: CASSPHSGTLYEQFF. As DNA, the CDR3 is TGTGCCAGCAGCCCCCACAGCGGGACTTTATATGAGCAGTTCTTC.